A selection of T cell receptor beta chains follows, all from one sample in a study of T cells after yellow fever vaccination. TCRdb re-called the 5' RACE reads with MiXCR, one entry per CDR3 protein. The sample carries 300,000 to 450,000 distinct CDR3 sequences, approximately 8% recorded once. Sequenced here: PBMCs, sampled approximately 40 days after the first yellow fever vaccination. The receptors were sampled from a man between 18 and 35 years old who received the YFV17D yellow fever vaccine. Both conserved end residues are part of each CDR3. The D gene is left open where the match is weak. A row's size may be missing; if present it is once, few, many or a size class.

size | J | D | V | CDR3 | DNA
few | TRBJ2-3 | NA | TRBV7-2 | CASSLGETDTQYF | TGTGCCAGCAGCTTAGGAGAGACAGATACGCAGTATTTT
few | TRBJ2-7 | NA | TRBV20-1 | CSARRGTSYEQYF | TGCAGTGCTAGACGGGGGACCTCCTACGAGCAGTACTTC
few | TRBJ2-5 | TRBD1 | TRBV12-5 | CASGRTGTVQETQYF | TGTGCTAGTGGTCGGACGGGGACAGTCCAAGAGACCCAGTACTTC
many | TRBJ2-1 | NA | TRBV9 | CASSVPRTEQFF | TGTGCCAGCAGCGTCCCTCGGACGGAGCAGTTCTTC
few | TRBJ1-1 | NA | TRBV4-1 | CASSQDFQRAGYTEAFF | TGCGCCAGCAGCCAAGATTTCCAGAGGGCTGGTTACACTGAAGCTTTCTTT
NA | TRBJ2-5 | NA | TRBV19 | CATTRGKGETQYF | TGTGCCACCACACGGGGAAAAGGGGAGACCCAGTACTTC
few | TRBJ1-6 | NA | TRBV6-1 | CASSEVGTARTLHF | TGTGCCAGCAGTGAAGTGGGGACCGCTCGGACCCTCCACTTT
NA | TRBJ2-5 | TRBD2 | TRBV9 | CASSVGGLAGLGETQYF | TGTGCCAGCAGCGTAGGTGGACTAGCGGGGCTCGGAGAGACCCAGTACTTC
many | TRBJ2-5 | TRBD2 | TRBV7-8 | CASSFGGTQETQYF | TGTGCCAGCAGCTTCGGGGGGACTCAGGAGACCCAGTACTTC
few | TRBJ1-2 | NA | TRBV12-3/TRBV12-4 | CASSLSGGYTF | TGTGCCAGCAGTTTAAGCGGGGGCTACACCTTC
few | TRBJ2-3 | NA | TRBV7-2 | CASSLRAGLITDTQYF | TGTGCCAGCAGCTTACGCGCTGGGCTCATCACAGATACGCAGTATTTT
NA | TRBJ2-1 | NA | TRBV7-8 | CASGNDGTLGNEQFF | TGTGCCAGCGGCAACGACGGGACCCTCGGGAATGAGCAGTTCTTC
few | TRBJ1-2 | NA | TRBV25-1 | CASRRDGAYGYTF | TGTGCCAGCAGGCGGGACGGCGCCTATGGCTACACCTTC
few | TRBJ2-4 | NA | TRBV6-4 | CASSDSKVVENIQYF | TGTGCCAGCAGTGACTCGAAGGTGGTGGAAAACATTCAGTACTTC
few | TRBJ2-7 | TRBD1 | TRBV12-3/TRBV12-4 | CASSTGTAYEQYF | TGTGCCAGCAGCACCGGGACAGCCTACGAGCAGTACTTC
NA | TRBJ2-5 | TRBD2 | TRBV27 | CASSPQGLAGGYVKTQYF | TGTGCCAGCAGCCCGCAGGGACTAGCGGGGGGGTATGTTAAGACCCAGTACTTC
NA | TRBJ1-5 | NA | TRBV4-1 | CASSQVPSGNQPQHF | TGCGCCAGCAGCCAAGTCCCTAGCGGCAATCAGCCCCAGCATTTT
NA | TRBJ1-1 | NA | TRBV29-1 | CSVEAGMNTEAFF | TGCAGCGTTGAGGCCGGAATGAACACTGAAGCTTTCTTT
NA | TRBJ1-2 | NA | TRBV7-9 | CASSLASRFPSYGYTF | TGTGCCAGCAGCTTAGCGTCGAGATTTCCTAGCTATGGCTACACCTTC
NA | TRBJ1-2 | NA | TRBV20-1 | CSARTVLKDNYGYTF | TGCAGTGCTAGAACCGTCCTAAAGGACAACTATGGCTACACCTTC
NA | TRBJ2-2 | NA | TRBV30 | CAWCWGAGELFF | TGTGCCTGGTGTTGGGGGGCCGGGGAGCTGTTTTTT
many | TRBJ2-5 | NA | TRBV19 | CASSGGGAQETQYF | TGTGCCAGTAGTGGCGGCGGAGCTCAAGAGACCCAGTACTTC
few | TRBJ1-6 | NA | TRBV6-5 | CASSYSRALRGSPLHF | TGTGCCAGCAGTTACTCCAGGGCCCTAAGAGGATCACCCCTCCACTTT
few | TRBJ2-7 | TRBD1 | TRBV5-1 | CASSQTGTEQYF | TGCGCCAGCAGCCAGACAGGGACCGAGCAGTACTTC
few | TRBJ2-7 | TRBD1 | TRBV20-1 | CSASLSGGQGASMFGEQYF | TGCAGTGCTAGCTTGTCGGGTGGCCAGGGGGCATCGATGTTTGGGGAGCAGTACTTC
NA | TRBJ1-1 | NA | TRBV20-1 | CSAAPGERHFF | TGCAGTGCAGCTCCAGGGGAACGGCATTTCTTT
many | TRBJ2-5 | NA | TRBV5-5 | CASSPLFVETQYF | TGTGCCAGCAGCCCTCTGTTCGTAGAGACCCAGTACTTC
NA | TRBJ1-1 | NA | TRBV29-1 | CSVRGNFTEAFF | TGCAGCGTTCGTGGGAATTTCACTGAAGCTTTCTTT
NA | TRBJ1-1 | NA | TRBV12-5 | CASGWVNTEAFF | TGTGCTAGTGGTTGGGTGAACACTGAAGCTTTCTTT
few | TRBJ1-1 | NA | TRBV28 | CASSTTRGEAFF | TGTGCCAGCAGTACGACTCGGGGAGAAGCTTTCTTT
many | TRBJ2-3 | NA | TRBV6-5 | CASSYSSRGDTDTQYF | TGTGCCAGCAGTTACTCGAGCAGGGGGGACACAGATACGCAGTATTTT
many | TRBJ1-6 | NA | TRBV3-1 | CASSPTNQSPLHF | TGTGCCAGCAGCCCAACCAATCAGTCACCCCTCCACTTT
many | TRBJ1-5 | NA | TRBV5-6 | CASSFSTNNQPQHF | TGTGCCAGCAGCTTTAGTACAAACAATCAGCCCCAGCATTTT
NA | TRBJ2-1 | TRBD2 | TRBV12-3/TRBV12-4 | CASSFPGGGAYEQFF | TGTGCCAGCAGTTTCCCTGGCGGGGGGGCCTATGAGCAGTTCTTC
few | TRBJ2-3 | TRBD2 | TRBV6-1 | CASSTAGGTDTQYF | TGTGCCAGCAGCACAGCGGGGGGCACAGATACGCAGTATTTT
few | TRBJ1-1 | NA | TRBV4-1 | CASSQVSGKNTEAFF | TGCGCCAGCAGCCAAGTATCCGGGAAGAACACTGAAGCTTTCTTT
few | TRBJ1-2 | NA | TRBV9 | CASSVAAGSHYGYTF | TGTGCCAGCAGCGTAGCGGCAGGGAGTCACTATGGCTACACCTTC
many | TRBJ2-7 | TRBD2 | TRBV11-2 | CASSFRRSGGSGSYEQYF | TGTGCCAGCAGCTTTCGGCGTAGCGGGGGGTCGGGGAGCTACGAGCAGTACTTC
few | TRBJ2-7 | NA | TRBV20-1 | CSARDGENYEQYF | TGCAGTGCTAGGGATGGGGAGAACTACGAGCAGTACTTC
once | TRBJ1-5 | NA | TRBV5-6 | CASSLGVGGNQPQHF | TGTGCCAGCAGCTTAGGGGTAGGGGGGAATCAGCCCCAGCATTTT
few | TRBJ1-2 | TRBD1 | TRBV30 | CAWDRDRVFGYTF | TGTGCCTGGGACAGGGACAGGGTCTTTGGCTACACCTTC
few | TRBJ1-6 | NA | TRBV3-1 | CASSQGHYSYNSPLHF | TGTGCCAGCAGCCAAGGCCATTACTCCTATAATTCACCCCTCCACTTT
few | TRBJ1-6 | NA | TRBV4-1 | CASSQVRVTYNSPLHF | TGCGCCAGCAGCCAAGTACGAGTAACCTATAATTCACCCCTCCACTTT
NA | TRBJ1-1 | NA | TRBV18 | CASSPPRLEAFF | TGTGCCAGCTCACCACCCCGATTAGAAGCTTTCTTT
NA | TRBJ1-6 | NA | TRBV4-1 | CASSQGSLRNSPLHF | TGCGCCAGCAGCCAAGGTTCCCTACGGAATTCACCCCTCCACTTT
many | TRBJ2-3 | NA | TRBV5-1 | CASSFLFDTATASTDTQYF | TGCGCCAGCAGCTTCCTCTTCGACACAGCTACAGCGAGCACAGATACGCAGTATTTT
many | TRBJ2-2 | NA | TRBV7-8 | CASSLSTVANTGELFF | TGTGCCAGCAGCTTAAGTACAGTCGCGAACACCGGGGAGCTGTTTTTT
few | TRBJ2-3 | NA | TRBV11-2 | CASSFERFGTDTQYF | TGTGCCAGCAGCTTCGAGAGGTTCGGCACAGATACGCAGTATTTT